A single sample is the source of the 5 T cell receptor beta chains below, sequenced in a study of blood T cells in healthy people across ages (dated by TCRdb to the mid-2010s). Receptor libraries were prepared by 5' RACE. Instrument on record: Illumina HiSeq 2500. The second PCR ran for about 6 to 11 cycles and used a J-beta primer mix along with a sample-barcoded 5' primer. Using fastp trimming at Q25 and MiXCR clonotype assembly, TCRdb reanalyzed the public sequencing data and kept in-frame beta chains. Merged by CDR3 protein, the rows form single entries marked with the most common genes and DNA. A total of around 1,700,000 distinct CDR3 sequences appear in this sample, 28% of them only once. 7.7% of the sample is held by the ten biggest clonotypes. The source material was blood. These TCRs come from a woman younger than 45 in good health.

V gene TRBV20-1 combines with J gene TRBJ1-1; weak D call: TRBD1 (6 bases). Germline CDR1 is DFQATT and CDR2 is SNEGSKA (reference sequence). The CDR3 extends over 20 amino acids. V dropped 0 bases and J dropped 7 bases, with 33 bases sitting between them. In DNA form, the CDR3 reads TGCAGTGCTAGAGATCTGGAAGGGACACGGTTAGGGCGGCCATATGGTGAAGCTTTCTTT. As protein: CSARDLEGTRLGRPYGEAFF.

V usage is TRBV2 and J usage is TRBJ2-5, with D unclear. From germline, CDR1 is SNHLY and CDR2 FYNNEI. The CDR3 is 13 residues long. V was shortened by 3 bases and J by 4 bases, with 9 bases between the two germline ends. The CDR3 spells CASSEMWTETQYF. The CDR3 DNA reads TGTGCCAGCAGTGAGATGTGGACAGAGACCCAGTACTTC.

This rearrangement joins TRBV5-5 to TRBJ2-1, with 11 bases that match TRBD2. Trimming removed 2 bases from V and 7 bases from J; junction bases left unmatched: 17. Germline-derived CDR1 and CDR2 are SGHKS and YYEKEE (reference sequence). This CDR3 comprises 19 residues. CDR3 sequence (DNA): TGTGCCAGCAGCTTCGATAGCGGGAGGGTCGGCTCGTATCGGAATGAGCAGTTCTTC. This encodes CASSFDSGRVGSYRNEQFF.

Remarks on this clonotype: Here the CDR3 omits its conserved ending phenylalanine or tryptophan, so a read error is the likely source. This chain joins TRBV12-3 or TRBV12-4 and TRBJ2-7, with a weak D call TRBD1 (6 bases). The CDR3 length is 13 residues. Trimming pared 5 bases from V and 2 bases from J, leaving 10 bases between. This chain's CDR3 is CASSIGQTYEQYC. DNA of the CDR3: TGTGCCAGCAGTATAGGACAGACCTACGAGCAGTACTGC.

This clonotype has more than one count but fewer than ten. The chain uses TRBV20-1 and TRBJ2-5, with D perhaps TRBD1 or TRBD2 (5 bases each). Germline loops: CDR1 DFQATT, CDR2 SNEGSKA (reference sequence). This CDR3 is 16 amino acids long. With 5 bases removed from V and 5 bases from J, the gap between germline ends came to 24 bases. The CDR3 coding sequence is TGCAGTGCTGAGGGTGAAGGGACGGCCCCGGGCGAGACCCAGTACTTC. This codes for CSAEGEGTAPGETQYF.